The 15 T cell receptor beta chains in this list originate from one sample, sequenced in a study of patients and donors after allogeneic stem cell transplantation. MiXCR was run by TCRdb on the RT-PCR reads, yielding one entry per CDR3 protein. The table lists tens of thousands of distinct CDR3 sequences, roughly 50% of them singletons, with under 70% in the top ten. Sequencing used blood, either unsorted or a sorted T cell fraction (not recorded which). These receptors were obtained from a human donor who was either an allogeneic HSCT recipient or a stem cell or donor lymphocyte infusion donor (not recorded which). It is not recorded whose cells these are; they may come from a transplant donor.

The V gene is TRBV28, the J gene TRBJ2-3; D gene ambiguous. Per germline, CDR1 MDHEN and CDR2 SYDVKM. The CDR3 has 12 amino acids. V was pared by 4 bases and J by 6 bases, with 8 bases between. The CDR3 sequence: CASSSSMDTQYF. In DNA, the CDR3 is TGTGCCAGCAGTTCGAGTATGGATACGCAGTATTTT.

This chain joins TRBV5-6 and TRBJ1-3; TRBD1 might be the D (5 bases). With 2 bases removed from V and 6 bases from J, the gap between germline ends came to 9 bases. There are 13 residues in the CDR3. Germline V lookup: CDR1 SGHDT, CDR2 YYEEEE. The CDR3 DNA follows: TGTGCCAGCAGCTTAATCAGGGAAAACACCATATATTTT. Encoded protein: CASSLIRENTIYF. The variable domain in full, completed from reference TRBV5-6 and TRBJ1-3, reads DAGVTQSPTHLIKTRGQQVTLRCSPKSGHDTVSWYQQALGQGPQFIFQYYEEEERQRGNFPDRFSGHQFPNYSSELNVNALLLGDSALYLCASSLIRENTIYFGEGSWLTVV.

This clonotype has just one count. The chain is built from TRBV9 and TRBJ2-5; TRBD1 matches 9 bases. The CDR3 is 15 residues long. The germline gives CDR1 SGDLS, CDR2 YYNGEE. The V segment lost 4 bases and the J segment 5 bases; nucleotides outside the gene matches: 9. As DNA, the CDR3 is TGTGCCAGCAGCACAGGGACAGGGTCAATGGAGACCCAGTACTTC. This encodes CASSTGTGSMETQYF.

The chain recombines TRBV6-2 or TRBV6-3 with TRBJ2-7; the D is unclear. The CDR3 has 13 amino acids. The V gene lost 6 bases and the J gene lost 0 bases, with 9 bases spanning the gap. CDR1 MNHEY and CDR2 SVGEGT come from the germline V gene. CDR3 residues: CASRPGFSYEQYF. CDR3 sequence (DNA): TGTGCCAGCAGGCCAGGATTCTCCTACGAGCAGTACTTC.

The CDR3 DNA reads as TGTGCCAGCAGCCATCGGACAGGGGGCACAGCTTTCTTT. It codes for CASSHRTGGTAFF. This chain links TRBV6-5 with TRBJ1-1; 11 positions match TRBD1. From germline, CDR1 is MNHEY and CDR2 SVGAGI. V was pared by 6 bases and J by 10 bases, with 7 bases of the junction left unmatched. This CDR3 comprises 13 residues.

Only a few counts were recorded for this clonotype. This sequence joins TRBV7-2 and TRBJ1-4; D gene unclear. The CDR3 has 14 amino acids. Germline V gives CDR1 SGHTA, CDR2 FQGNSA. V shed 5 bases and J shed 3 bases, with 10 bases lying between them. The CDR3 DNA follows: TGTGCCAGCAGCGCGTTAGGGCCTAATGAAAAACTGTTTTTT. Protein sequence: CASSALGPNEKLFF.

This clonotype turned up a few times. This chain links TRBV15 with TRBJ1-3; D is uncertain. The germline CDR1 and CDR2 sequences are LNHNV and YYDKDF (reference sequence). The V end was cut by 3 bases, the J end by 0 bases, with 12 bases between. The CDR3 spans 16 residues. The CDR3, as DNA: TGTGCCACCAGCAGGGTGCCTTTGATCTCTGGAAACACCATATATTTT. Translated: CATSRVPLISGNTIYF.

This clonotype has only a few counts. This chain links TRBV3-1 with TRBJ2-5; 9 nucleotides match TRBD2. Germline V gives CDR1 LGHDT, CDR2 YNNKEL (reference sequence). V dropped 1 base and J dropped 1; count of bases not matched to a gene: 10. CDR3 length: 18 residues. The CDR3 nucleotides are TGTGCCAGCAGCCAAGTTTTGAGGACTAGCGCGATCCAAGAGACCCAGTACTTC. Protein: CASSQVLRTSAIQETQYF.

This chain joins TRBV6-5 and TRBJ1-4, with D maybe TRBD1 (5 bases). The ends were cut back, 3 bases at V and 2 bases at J, with 16 bases in the middle. The length of the CDR3 is 17 residues. Germline-derived CDR1 and CDR2 are MNHEY and SVGAGI. CDR3: CASSYRSVRQTNEKLFF. The CDR3, as DNA: TGTGCCAGCAGTTATAGAAGTGTGCGACAGACTAATGAAAAACTGTTTTTT.

The gene calls are TRBV7-2 and TRBJ1-2; no definite D call. The CDR3 totals 14 residues. Between the trimmed V and J ends, which lost 7 bases and 0 bases, there was a span of 12 bases. Germline CDR1 reads SGHTA; CDR2 reads FQGNSA. This CDR3 reads CASIRIIANYGYTF. In DNA form, the CDR3 reads TGTGCCAGCATCCGAATTATAGCTAACTATGGCTACACCTTC.

V gene TRBV4-3 combines with J gene TRBJ1-5, with D uncertain. This CDR3 contains 13 residues. Germline-derived CDR1 and CDR2 are LGHNA and YSLEER. V lost 2 bases and J 7 bases, leaving 9 bases between the germline ends. The CDR3, as DNA: TGCGCCAGCAGCCAACACCCGGACCAGCCCCAGCATTTT. This gives the protein CASSQHPDQPQHF.

The CDR3 region is CASSKQPLGQGNGYTF. The CDR3 DNA reads TGTGCCAGCAGCAAACAGCCGTTGGGACAGGGTAATGGCTACACCTTC. The chain combines TRBV7-6 with TRBJ1-2, with 9 positions matching TRBD1. The CDR3 runs 16 residues. The germline CDR1 and CDR2 sequences are SGHVS and FNYEAQ. V was clipped by 5 bases and J by 6 bases; unmatched bases: 13.

V gene TRBV27 combines with J gene TRBJ1-4; D unclear. Trimming stripped 5 bases from V and 5 bases from J, with 12 bases between. The CDR3 extends over 14 amino acids. The germline V gene encodes CDR1 MNHEY and CDR2 SMNVEV (reference sequence). CDR3 residues: CASSLRWVNEKLFF. CDR3 sequence (DNA): TGTGCCAGCAGTCTCAGATGGGTGAATGAAAAACTGTTTTTT.

The V gene is TRBV28, the J gene TRBJ1-2; D is undetermined. The V gene's germline CDR1 is MDHEN and CDR2 SYDVKM. The CDR3 extends over 14 amino acids. V was cut by 6 bases and J by 2 bases, with 13 bases left in between. The CDR3 bases are TGTGCCAGCAGCCGACGGACGGGAAACTATGGCTACACCTTC. It encodes CASSRRTGNYGYTF.

The rearrangement links TRBV20-1 to TRBJ1-1; 8 bases line up with TRBD1. The germline CDR1 and CDR2 sequences are DFQATT and SNEGSKA (reference sequence). V shed 3 bases, J shed 4 bases, and the junction held 7 bases outside the gene matches. The CDR3 loop spans 14 amino acids. The CDR3 region is CSASPRGLSTEAFF. CDR3 DNA sequence: TGCAGTGCTAGCCCCAGGGGGCTGAGCACTGAAGCTTTCTTT.